Presented here are 6 T cell receptor beta chains from one specimen sequenced in a study of regulatory T cells in long-lasting Graves disease. Time point meaning: newly diagnosed GD, antithyroid drugs for less than 3 months. The TCR library was made from RNA that had been extracted from PBMCs in TRIzol. iRepertoire HTBI primers and Arm-PCR of CDR3 regions built TCR beta libraries. From the multiplex PCR reads, TCRdb called clonotypes with MiXCR, one entry per CDR3 protein. The profile shows more than 350,000 distinct CDR3 sequences, 15% of them singletons. The same sample was also used in a study of T cells in Graves' hyperthyroidism and ophthalmopathy.

The specimen comprised peripheral blood mononuclear cells (PBMCs), sampled at new diagnosis, from a patient treated with antithyroid drugs. The receptor set was obtained from a woman under 40 with Graves disease.

J is TRBJ2-7 and V is TRBV10-3; a weak D match, TRBD1 (5 bases). The ends were cut back, 2 bases at V and 7 bases at J, with 15 bases in the middle. CDR1 and CDR2 from the germline V gene are ENHRY and SYGVKD. The CDR3 spans 14 residues. CDR3 protein: CAISERTSYNEQYF. The CDR3 coding sequence is TGTGCCATCAGTGAGAGGACATCCTACAATGAGCAGTACTTC.

This chain links TRBV9 with TRBJ1-1, with TRBD1 as a possible D gene (5 bases). Germline values: CDR1 SGDLS, CDR2 YYNGEE. V lost 0 bases, J lost 4 bases, and 10 bases lay in between. This CDR3 contains 14 residues. In nucleotides, the CDR3 is TGTGCCAGCAGCGTAGACAGGTGGGGCACTGAAGCTTTCTTT. It translates to CASSVDRWGTEAFF.

This sequence joins TRBV28 and TRBJ2-1; 10 bases fit TRBD2. Per germline, CDR1 MDHEN and CDR2 SYDVKM. The junction had 5 bases not matched to a gene; V was cut back by 6 bases and J by 6 bases. The CDR3 sequence is 14 residues long. CDR3 DNA: TGTGCCAGCAGGGGGGGACTAGCGATCAATGAGCAGTTCTTC. Protein: CASRGGLAINEQFF.

This clonotype was seen ten or more times. J is TRBJ1-2 and V is TRBV11-2; D not resolved. The ends were cut back, 0 bases at V and 2 bases at J, with 1 base in the middle. Germline V gene data show CDR1 as SGHAT and CDR2 as FQNNGV. The CDR3 is 12 amino acids. As DNA, the CDR3 is TGTGCCAGCAGCTTAGACAACTATGGCTACACCTTC. Translating gives CASSLDNYGYTF.

The chain employs TRBV3-1 and TRBJ2-7; D is unresolved. The germline V gene encodes CDR1 LGHDT and CDR2 YNNKEL (reference sequence). The ends were cut back, 0 bases at V and 5 bases at J, with 8 bases in the middle. The CDR3 has 13 residues. As DNA, the CDR3 is TGTGCCAGCAGCCAAGATATAGGACACGAGCAGTACTTC. Residues: CASSQDIGHEQYF.

The chain links TRBV24-1 to TRBJ2-2; 9 nucleotides line up with TRBD2. The CDR3 covers 14 residues. CDR1 and CDR2 (germline): KGHDR, SFDVKD. Trimming cost V 10 bases and J 6 bases; bases outside gene matches: 8. CDR3 DNA sequence: TGTGCCACACATAGCGGGAGTATCTCCGGGGAGCTGTTTTTT. Translation: CATHSGSISGELFF.